What follows is one TCR beta chain and its context. This sample was taken from a study of blood T cell repertoires in COVID-19. Overall study context: The origin of the acute and convalescent COVID-19 samples was the United States, Italy and Spain. Sources were T cells, B-cell-depleted T cells, or PBMCs; the material itself was cDNA or gDNA.

Authors' methods: Estimation of nucleated cell counts relied on the amplification of reference gene primers. Repertoires were generated with immunoSEQ multiplex PCR, while TCRdb's copy carries only in-frame clones and drops some. V, J and clone size are taken as reported in that table, and D and trimming were inferred from the DNA itself. The sample yields hundreds of thousands of clones, more than 70% seen once. CDR3 length: 17 amino acids. V lost 0 bases to trimming and J lost 1 base; unmatched junction nucleotides: 7. Germline CDR1 reads LGHDT; CDR2 reads YNNKEL (reference sequence). The chain carries TRBV3-1 (or the pseudogene TRBV3-2) and TRBJ2-7; TRBD2 matches 9 bases. The sequencing sample was made of peripheral blood. The source of this sequence is a woman between 50 and 59 years old with acute or convalescent COVID-19. The CDR3 region has the DNA TGTGCCAGCAGCCAAGAGGAAACTAGCGGGTCTTCCTACGAGCAGTACTTC. Amino acid sequence: CASSQEETSGSSYEQYF.